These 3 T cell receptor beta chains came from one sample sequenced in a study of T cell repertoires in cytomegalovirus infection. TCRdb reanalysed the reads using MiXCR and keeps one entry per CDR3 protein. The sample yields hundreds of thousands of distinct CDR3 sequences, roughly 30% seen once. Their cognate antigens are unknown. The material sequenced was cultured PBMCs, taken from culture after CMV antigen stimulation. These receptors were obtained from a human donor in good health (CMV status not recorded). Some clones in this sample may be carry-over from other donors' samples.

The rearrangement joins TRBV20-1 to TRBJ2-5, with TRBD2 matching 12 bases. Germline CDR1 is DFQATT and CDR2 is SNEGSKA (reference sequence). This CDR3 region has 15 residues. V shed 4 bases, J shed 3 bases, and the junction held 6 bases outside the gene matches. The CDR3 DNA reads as TGCAGTGCTATTTCTAGCGGGAGGGGAGAAGAGACCCAGTACTTC. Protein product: CSAISSGRGEETQYF.

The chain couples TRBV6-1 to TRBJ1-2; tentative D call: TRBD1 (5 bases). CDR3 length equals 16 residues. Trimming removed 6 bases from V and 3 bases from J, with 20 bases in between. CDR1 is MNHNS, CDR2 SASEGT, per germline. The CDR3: CASSKTAGGEYYGYTF. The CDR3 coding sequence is TGTGCCAGCAGCAAAACGGCGGGGGGTGAATACTATGGCTACACCTTC.

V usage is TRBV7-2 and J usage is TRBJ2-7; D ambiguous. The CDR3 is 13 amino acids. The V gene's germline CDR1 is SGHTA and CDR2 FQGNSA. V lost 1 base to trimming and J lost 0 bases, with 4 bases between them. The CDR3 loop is CASSLGPSYEQYV. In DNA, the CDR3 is TGTGCCAGCAGCTTAGGGCCCTCCTACGAGCAGTACGTC.